The present T cell receptor beta chain was sequenced within a study of shared clonotypes between healthy human individuals. TCRdb keeps only in-frame clones here, not all; method: immunoSEQ multiplex PCR. The table includes some 1.5 million clones, 98% detected once. Looked up from germline, CDR1 is SGHTA and CDR2 is FQGNSA. Trimming cost V 5 bases and J 8 bases, with 15 bases left between them. The CDR3 sequence is 13 residues long. The sequenced sample consisted of naive CD4+ T cells sorted from blood. Subset: CD45RA+ positively selected. The source is a man aged 30 to 45 in good health. The rearrangement links TRBV7-2 to TRBJ1-2; TRBD1 might be the D (5 bases). The CDR3 region is CASSEFQGGGYTF. In DNA form, the CDR3 reads TGTGCCAGCAGCGAGTTTCAGGGCGGGGGCTACACCTTC.